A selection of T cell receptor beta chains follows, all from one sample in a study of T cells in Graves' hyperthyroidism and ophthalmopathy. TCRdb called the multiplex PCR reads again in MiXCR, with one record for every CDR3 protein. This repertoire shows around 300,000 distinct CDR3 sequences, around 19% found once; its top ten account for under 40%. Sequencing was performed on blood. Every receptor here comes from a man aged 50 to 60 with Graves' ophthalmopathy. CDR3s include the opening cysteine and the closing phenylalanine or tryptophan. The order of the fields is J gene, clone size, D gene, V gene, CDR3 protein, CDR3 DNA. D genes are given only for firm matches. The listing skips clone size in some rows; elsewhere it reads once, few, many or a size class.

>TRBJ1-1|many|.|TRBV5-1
CASSSSAGTTEAFF
TGCGCCAGCAGTTCCTCCGCCGGGACGACTGAAGCTTTCTTT
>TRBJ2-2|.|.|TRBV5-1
CASRQDANTEELFF
TGCGCCAGCAGACAGGATGCGAACACCGAGGAGCTGTTTTTT
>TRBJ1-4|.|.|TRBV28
CASRSGLMGFF
TGTGCCAGCCGGTCTGGATTAATGGGGTTTTTT
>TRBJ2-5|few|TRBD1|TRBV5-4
CASSLRGQDLQETQYF
TGTGCCAGCAGCTTGAGGGGGCAGGATCTTCAAGAGACCCAGTACTTC
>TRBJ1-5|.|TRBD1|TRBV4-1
CASSRQGTQPQHF
TGCGCCAGCAGCCGACAGGGGACTCAGCCCCAGCATTTT
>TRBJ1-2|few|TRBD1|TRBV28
CATRGRGPNYGYTF
TGTGCCACCCGCGGCAGGGGGCCTAACTATGGCTACACCTTC
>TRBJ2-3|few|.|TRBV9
CASSPWGASTDTQYF
TGTGCCAGCAGCCCGTGGGGGGCCAGCACAGATACGCAGTATTTT
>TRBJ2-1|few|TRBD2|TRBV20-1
CSASVPSGGRNEQFF
TGCAGTGCTAGTGTTCCTAGCGGGGGGCGGAATGAGCAGTTCTTC
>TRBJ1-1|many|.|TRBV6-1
CATLPQSNTEAFF
TGTGCCACCCTCCCCCAATCGAACACTGAAGCTTTCTTT
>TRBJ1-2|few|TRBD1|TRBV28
CASISGGGHYGYTF
TGTGCCAGCATCTCCGGAGGGGGCCACTATGGCTACACCTTC
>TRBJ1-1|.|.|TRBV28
CASSLGLQGRSNTEAFF
TGTGCCAGCAGTTTGGGCCTCCAGGGGAGAAGTAACACTGAAGCTTTCTTT
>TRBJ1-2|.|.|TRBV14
CASSPGGSHGHTF
TGTGCCAGCAGCCCGGGGGGGAGTCATGGCCACACCTTC
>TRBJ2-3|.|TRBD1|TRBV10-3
CAITGQGFPDTQYF
TGTGCCATCACGGGACAGGGGTTCCCAGATACGCAGTATTTT
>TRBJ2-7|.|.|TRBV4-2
CASSQDLLVTNEQYF
TGTGCCAGCAGCCAAGATCTACTAGTTACCAACGAGCAGTACTTC
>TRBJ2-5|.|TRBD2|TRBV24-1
CATSDYRERLAGRGETQYF
TGTGCCACCAGTGACTATCGTGAACGACTAGCGGGAAGGGGGGAGACCCAGTACTTC
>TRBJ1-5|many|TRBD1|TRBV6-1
CASSPGQGPNQPQHF
TGTGCCAGCAGTCCCGGACAGGGACCGAATCAGCCCCAGCATTTT
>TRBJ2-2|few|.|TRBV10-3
CAISELGAGELFF
TGTGCCATCAGTGAACTCGGGGCTGGGGAGCTGTTTTTT
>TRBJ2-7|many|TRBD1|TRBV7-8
CASSLGQGDEQYF
TGTGCCAGCAGCCTAGGACAGGGCGACGAGCAGTACTTC
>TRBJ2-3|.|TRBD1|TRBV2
CASSAAGGMGADTQYF
TGTGCCAGCAGTGCCGCAGGGGGCATGGGCGCAGATACGCAGTATTTT
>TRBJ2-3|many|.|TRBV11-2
CASSPPTRLRTDTQYF
TGTGCCAGCAGCCCGCCTACTAGGTTACGCACAGATACGCAGTATTTT
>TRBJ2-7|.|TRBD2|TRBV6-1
CASSARTSGIEEQYF
TGTGCCAGCAGTGCCCGGACTAGCGGGATTGAAGAGCAGTACTTC
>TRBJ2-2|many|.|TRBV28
CASRPFAVQGGTGELFF
TGTGCCAGCAGACCGTTCGCCGTCCAGGGTGGCACCGGGGAGCTGTTTTTT
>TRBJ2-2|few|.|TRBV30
CAWSGLETTGAGELFF
TGTGCCTGGAGTGGATTAGAGACTACAGGCGCCGGGGAGCTGTTTTTT
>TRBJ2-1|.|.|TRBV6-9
CASSYGSSLVDEQFF
TGTGCCAGCAGTTACGGGTCTTCTCTGGTAGATGAGCAGTTCTTC
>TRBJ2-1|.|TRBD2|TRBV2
CASSRLAGGGNEQFF
TGTGCCAGCAGCAGACTAGCGGGAGGGGGCAATGAGCAGTTCTTC
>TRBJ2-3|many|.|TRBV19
CASSLGAADTQYF
TGTGCCAGCAGTCTGGGGGCTGCAGATACGCAGTATTTT
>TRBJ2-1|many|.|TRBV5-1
CASSSPQGSGPWDNEQFF
TGCGCCAGCAGCTCCCCACAGGGTAGCGGCCCTTGGGACAATGAGCAGTTCTTC
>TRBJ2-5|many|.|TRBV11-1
CASSLEDFATETQYF
TGTGCCAGCAGCTTAGAGGACTTCGCCACGGAGACCCAGTACTTC
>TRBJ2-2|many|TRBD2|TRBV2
CASSRTSGRASTGELFF
TGTGCCAGCAGTAGGACTAGCGGGAGGGCCTCGACCGGGGAGCTGTTTTTT
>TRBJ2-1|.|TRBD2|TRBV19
CASSISTSGRTYNEQFF
TGTGCCAGTAGTATCTCGACTAGCGGGAGGACCTACAATGAGCAGTTCTTC
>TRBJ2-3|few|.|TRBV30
CAWSVAGGTDTQYF
TGTGCCTGGAGTGTAGCTGGGGGCACAGATACGCAGTATTTT
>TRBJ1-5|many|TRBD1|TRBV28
CASSTPGQGGFSNQPQHF
TGTGCCAGCAGTACTCCCGGACAGGGAGGATTTAGCAATCAGCCCCAGCATTTT
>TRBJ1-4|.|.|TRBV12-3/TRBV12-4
CASSPSGGGNEKLFF
TGTGCCAGCAGTCCCTCCGGGGGGGGTAATGAAAAACTGTTTTTT
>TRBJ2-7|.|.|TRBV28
CASSPRTLTYEQYF
TGTGCCAGCAGTCCCCGGACGTTAACCTACGAGCAGTACTTC
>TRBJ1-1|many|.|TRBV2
CASSPRGGSNTEAFF
TGTGCCAGCAGTCCACGGGGCGGGTCGAACACTGAAGCTTTCTTT
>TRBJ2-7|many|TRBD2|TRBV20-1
CSACGRAPPYEQYF
TGCAGTGCTTGCGGGAGGGCCCCACCCTACGAGCAGTACTTC
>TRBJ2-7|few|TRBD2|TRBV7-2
CASSLVAGGSYEQYF
TGTGCCAGCAGCTTAGTAGCGGGAGGTTCCTACGAGCAGTACTTC
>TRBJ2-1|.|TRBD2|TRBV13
CASVRLAGTGSYNEQFF
TGTGCCAGCGTTAGACTAGCGGGAACCGGCTCCTACAATGAGCAGTTCTTC
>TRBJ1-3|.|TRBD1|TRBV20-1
CSARDRVSPGNTIYF
TGCAGTGCCCGGGACAGGGTTTCCCCTGGAAACACCATATATTTT
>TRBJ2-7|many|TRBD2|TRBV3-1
CASSPLPAGGLGEQYF
TGTGCCAGCAGCCCTCTCCCAGCGGGAGGGTTGGGCGAGCAGTACTTC
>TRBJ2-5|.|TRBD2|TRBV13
CASSLGLAGGSQETQYF
TGTGCCAGCAGCTTAGGACTAGCGGGAGGGTCCCAAGAGACCCAGTACTTC
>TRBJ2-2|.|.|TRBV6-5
CASSYERQRGELFF
TGTGCCAGCAGTTACGAGCGTCAACGCGGGGAGCTGTTTTTT
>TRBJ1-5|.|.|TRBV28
CASKRQSNQPQHF
TGTGCCAGCAAAAGACAGAGCAATCAGCCCCAGCATTTT
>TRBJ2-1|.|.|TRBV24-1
CATSDFGNEQFF
TGTGCCACCAGCGACTTCGGGAATGAGCAGTTCTTC
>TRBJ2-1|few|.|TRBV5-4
CAPSRGPLRVNEQFF
TGTGCCCCGTCTAGGGGACCCTTAAGGGTCAATGAGCAGTTCTTC
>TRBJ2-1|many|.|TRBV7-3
CASSFVADNYNEQFF
TGTGCCAGCAGCTTTGTAGCGGACAACTACAATGAGCAGTTCTTC
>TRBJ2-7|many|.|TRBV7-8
CASSPSASPYEQYF
TGTGCCAGCAGTCCCTCGGCGAGTCCCTACGAGCAGTACTTC
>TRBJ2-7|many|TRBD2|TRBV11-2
CASSLGREGEQYF
TGTGCCAGCAGCTTGGGGCGGGAGGGTGAGCAGTACTTC